One and the same sample provided the 11 T cell receptor beta chains below, sequenced in a study of beta chain features in type 1 diabetes (dated by TCRdb to the late 2010s). The library was built by means of the immunoSEQ multiplex PCR assay. The entire isolated RNA was reverse transcribed using the High Capacity cDNA Reverse Transcription Kit, and thus expressed TCRB transcripts were sequenced. The table comes from immuneACCESS by way of TCRdb, which keeps in-frame sequences with V and J called. Part of the clones is missing from these tables; in studies checked, under half for an unresolved V gene and the rest for unknown reasons. Present in this sample are 450,000 or so clones, about an eighth of which were seen just once. The ten largest clones represent around 0.05% of the sample. Source material: naive CD4+ T cells from blood. The cell subset or site label corresponds to: true naive CD4+ T cells. Every receptor here comes from a woman aged 18-29 years in good health.

The rearrangement links TRBV10-2 to TRBJ2-3; a weak D match, TRBD1 (6 bases). The germline V and J ends were trimmed by 2 bases and 8 bases, with 8 bases remaining between them. Per the germline V gene, CDR1 is WSHSY and CDR2 is SAAADI. The CDR3 is 12 residues long. The CDR3 here is CASSEGQTTQYF. The CDR3, as DNA: TGCGCCAGCAGTGAGGGACAGACTACGCAGTATTTT.

The chain uses TRBV29-1 and TRBJ2-2; unclear D gene. CDR1 is SQVTM, CDR2 ANQGSEA, per germline. V lost 5 bases, J lost 0 bases, and 10 bases lay in between. The CDR3 contains 14 residues. For the CDR3, the DNA is TGCAGCGTTTCCGACCGGCCGAACACCGGGGAGCTGTTTTTT. This encodes CSVSDRPNTGELFF.

The sample holds a few counts of this clone. V usage is TRBV27 and J usage is TRBJ2-1, with D hard to call. Trimming removed 6 bases at V and 4 bases at J, with 10 bases between. The CDR3 runs 13 residues. Germline-derived CDR1 and CDR2 are MNHEY and SMNVEV (reference sequence). CDR3 protein: CASRLSPYNEQFF. In nucleotides, the CDR3 is TGTGCCAGCAGGCTCTCTCCGTACAATGAGCAGTTCTTC.

This clone showed up just a few times. This chain connects TRBV9 to TRBJ2-3, with D tentatively TRBD1 (6 bases). V shed 4 bases and J shed 3 bases, with 15 bases lying between them. Germline V CDR1 and CDR2: SGDLS, YYNGEE. The length of the CDR3 is 15 residues. CDR3 amino acids: CASSKRPRGTDTQYF. Written as DNA, the CDR3 is TGTGCCAGCAGCAAGAGACCCAGGGGAACAGATACGCAGTATTTT.

The chain links TRBV18 to TRBJ2-1; 10 nucleotides agree with TRBD1. V was pared by 5 bases and J by 3 bases, with 4 bases of the junction left unmatched. Looked up from germline, CDR1 is KGHSH and CDR2 is LQKENI. The CDR3 runs 15 residues. CDR3 in amino acids: CASSAGTGVYNEQFF. The CDR3 bases are TGTGCCAGCTCAGCCGGGACAGGGGTCTACAATGAGCAGTTCTTC.

The chain recombines TRBV6-5 with TRBJ2-5, with D unclear. This CDR3 spans 11 amino acids. With 6 bases removed from V and 7 bases from J, the gap between germline ends came to 9 bases. The germline gives CDR1 MNHEY, CDR2 SVGAGI. This chain's CDR3 is CASSRPPTQYF. The CDR3 nucleotides are TGTGCCAGCAGCCGCCCCCCGACCCAGTACTTC.

The chain uses TRBV18 and TRBJ1-2, with D perhaps matching TRBD1 (5 bases). Trimming shortened V by 0 bases and J by 4 bases, and 15 bases separated the two germline ends. Germline loops: CDR1 KGHSH, CDR2 LQKENI. CDR3 length: 16 residues. The CDR3 protein is CASSPPPGQKIYGYTF. The CDR3 DNA reads TGTGCCAGCTCACCACCGCCGGGGCAAAAAATCTATGGCTACACCTTC.

This clone showed up just a few times. The chain combines TRBV7-2 with TRBJ2-7; 7 nucleotides line up with TRBD1. The CDR3 spans 13 residues. Germline V CDR1 and CDR2: SGHTA, FQGNSA. V shed 5 bases and J 8 bases; nucleotides not matched to a gene: 9. The CDR3, as DNA: TGTGCCAGCAGCCCCGGGACAGACAAAAAGCAGTACTTC. It encodes CASSPGTDKKQYF.

This clone was detected only a few times. V is TRBV7-2 and J is TRBJ1-5, with a weak D call TRBD1 (6 bases). This CDR3 has 15 amino acids. Germline values: CDR1 SGHTA, CDR2 FQGNSA. The V end lost 5 bases, the J end lost 3 bases, and 14 bases lay between the germline ends. The CDR3 sequence is CASSPRVGANQPQHF. Written as DNA, the CDR3 is TGTGCCAGCAGCCCTCGCGTGGGGGCCAATCAGCCCCAGCATTTT.

There are a few counts of this clone. The chain combines TRBV29-1 with TRBJ1-2, with TRBD1 matching 10 bases. With V trimmed by 7 bases and J by 3 bases, 8 bases remained unmatched. Germline V gives CDR1 SQVTM, CDR2 ANQGSEA. The CDR3 is made up of 14 amino acids. This chain's CDR3 is CSAAGTGVDYGYTF. The DNA of the CDR3 is TGCAGCGCGGCGGGGACAGGGGTAGACTATGGCTACACCTTC.

This clone was found a few times. Other DNA sequences in this sample translate to the same CDR3. The chain carries TRBV20-1 and TRBJ2-1, with D unresolved. The germline gives CDR1 DFQATT, CDR2 SNEGSKA (reference sequence). This CDR3 has 10 residues. The CDR3 sequence: CSAHYNEQFF. Here the CDR3 DNA reads TGCAGCGCTCACTACAATGAGCAGTTCTTC.